This note documents a single T cell receptor (beta chain) sequence. Its antigen remains unidentified. The PCR ran on 60 Vbeta and 13 Jbeta primers. Some clones are missing from TCRdb's copy, which holds only in-frame ones; the method was immunoSEQ multiplex PCR. Found here are approximately 240,000 clones, around 88% of them singletons; the top ten hold 1%. These data originate in a study of cytomegalovirus exposure and HLA in healthy donors. V was pared by 5 bases and J by 4 bases, with 3 bases of the junction left unmatched. The V gene's germline CDR1 is MNHNS and CDR2 SASEGT. CDR3 size: 13 residues. Study results and caveats: TCR beta V- and J-gene trimming was later associated with a missense DCLRE1C variant. As a later analysis showed, several of the most significant clusters appeared to be linked to common viral pathogens.

The source of this sequence is a woman aged 18-30 years in good health and CMV-seronegative. The sample taken for sequencing was PBMCs. This chain links TRBV6-1 with TRBJ1-1; TRBD1 aligns across 8 bases. CDR3 in DNA: TGTGCCAGCAGTTTAACAGGGGGCACTGAAGCTTTCTTT. Amino acid sequence: CASSLTGGTEAFF.